The clone carrying this TCR beta chain showed up many times. Deletions cut 3 bases from V and 0 bases from J, with 11 bases between. In germline, CDR1 is MDHEN, CDR2 SYDVKM. This CDR3 comprises 15 residues. This record belongs to a study of Graves' ophthalmopathy and Graves' hyperthyroidism. The TCR beta CDR3 regions underwent amplification from RNA transcripts. HTBI-primed first-round RT-PCR preceded second-round multiplex PCR. TCRdb fed the multiplex PCR reads into MiXCR, producing one record per CDR3 protein. The profile covers hundreds of thousands of distinct CDR3 sequences, with around 21% appearing a single time and 3% taken by the ten largest.

This TCR derives from a woman between 18 and 29 years old with stable Graves' hyperthyroidism. The sample taken for sequencing was peripheral blood. The chain links TRBV28 to TRBJ1-2; unclear D gene. In nucleotides, the CDR3 is TGTGCCAGCAGTTTCTACCTGGATCCTAACTATGGCTACACCTTC. Residues: CASSFYLDPNYGYTF.